The rows below give T cell receptor beta chains drawn from one sample of a study of T cells in Graves' hyperthyroidism and ophthalmopathy. Via MiXCR, TCRdb re-called the multiplex PCR reads, giving one row per CDR3 protein. Of under 250,000 distinct CDR3 sequences in the sample, 24% were seen once. Sequencing input: blood. These receptors were taken from a woman aged 40 to 50 with Graves' ophthalmopathy. CDR3s include the opening cysteine and the closing phenylalanine or tryptophan. D genes are given only for firm matches. Not all rows give a size; the values are once, few, many and, for expanded clones, a class.

d_gene	j_gene	v_gene	abundance	CDR3nt	CDR3aa
.	TRBJ2-4	TRBV6-1	.	TGTGCCAGCAGGAGAGACTTAGCCAAAAACATTCAGTACTTC	CASRRDLAKNIQYF
TRBD2	TRBJ2-5	TRBV25-1	.	TGTGCCAGCAGTGATAGGTACGCGACTAGCGGGCGGGAGACCCAGTACTTC	CASSDRYATSGRETQYF
.	TRBJ1-1	TRBV12-3/TRBV12-4	many	TGTGCCAGCAGCAATCCAGGGTTTGATGCGAACACTGAAGCTTTCTTT	CASSNPGFDANTEAFF
.	TRBJ2-7	TRBV28	many	TGTGCCAGCAGCGGGTTCAGGAATTACGAGCAGTACTTC	CASSGFRNYEQYF
.	TRBJ1-1	TRBV30	many	TGTGCCTGGATCCGAGCAGGGAGGAACACTGAAGCTTTCTTT	CAWIRAGRNTEAFF
.	TRBJ2-7	TRBV5-1	many	TGCGCCAGCAGCTTGGACCTCAGAAGAGGGGAGCAGTACTTC	CASSLDLRRGEQYF
.	TRBJ1-1	TRBV12-3/TRBV12-4	many	TGTGCCAGCAGTTTAGGGACACAGAACACTGAAGCTTTCTTT	CASSLGTQNTEAFF
TRBD2	TRBJ2-2	TRBV18	.	TGTGCCAGCTCACCAGCGACTAGCGGGAGTCTGAACACCGGGGAGCTGTTTTTT	CASSPATSGSLNTGELFF
.	TRBJ2-1	TRBV7-9	.	TGTGCCAGCAGCTTGGGGGGGGCGGGTGAGCAGTTCTTC	CASSLGGAGEQFF
.	TRBJ1-6	TRBV6-5	many	TGTGCCAGCAGTTACGTCAGTAGCTCCTATAATTCACCCCTCCACTTT	CASSYVSSSYNSPLHF
TRBD2	TRBJ2-5	TRBV6-1	many	TGTGCCAGCAAGGCGGGAGGCCTTGTAGAGACCCAGTACTTC	CASKAGGLVETQYF
.	TRBJ2-5	TRBV12-3/TRBV12-4	once	TGTGCCAGCAGTTTAAACTTCGGGTCGGAAGAGACCCAGTACTTC	CASSLNFGSEETQYF
TRBD2	TRBJ2-5	TRBV12-3/TRBV12-4	many	TGTGCCAGCAGGAAGCAAGGACTAGCGGGTTACCAAGAGACCCAGTACTTC	CASRKQGLAGYQETQYF
.	TRBJ2-7	TRBV20-1	.	TGCAGTGTCATACGGCAGCAGCTAAGCTCCTACGAGCAGTACTTC	CSVIRQQLSSYEQYF
.	TRBJ2-7	TRBV20-1	.	TGCAGTGCCCCCGCCAGTAACTCCTACGAGCAGTACTTC	CSAPASNSYEQYF
.	TRBJ2-1	TRBV30	.	TGTGCCTGGAGTCCCCGGAGCGATGAGCAGTTCTTC	CAWSPRSDEQFF
.	TRBJ1-5	TRBV19	many	TGTGCCAGTAGACCTCTCTTGGGGGGCGAGAGCAATCAGCCCCAGCATTTT	CASRPLLGGESNQPQHF
.	TRBJ2-7	TRBV27	many	TGTGCCAGCAGTCTAGGGGGGGTCTACGAGCAGTACTTC	CASSLGGVYEQYF
.	TRBJ1-1	TRBV20-1	many	TGCAGTGCTAGAGATTTTCAGGGTTCGGGGACTGAAGCTTTCTTT	CSARDFQGSGTEAFF
TRBD2	TRBJ2-7	TRBV27	many	TGTGCCAGCAGGAGATCAGGGGAAAGAGCTAGCGGGTCCAACGAGCAGTACTTC	CASRRSGERASGSNEQYF
.	TRBJ2-2	TRBV28	once	TGTGCCAGCACTGCTCCGGAGGCGACGAACACCGGGGAGCTGTTTTTT	CASTAPEATNTGELFF
.	TRBJ1-1	TRBV12-3/TRBV12-4	many	TGTGCCAGCAGCTTCCCGTGGAACACTGAAGCTTTCTTT	CASSFPWNTEAFF
.	TRBJ1-5	TRBV2	.	TGTGCCAGCAGGGACAGTCAGGGTGGCAATCAGCCCCAGCATTTT	CASRDSQGGNQPQHF
.	TRBJ1-2	TRBV3-1	.	TGTGCCAGCAGCCCGGGCCGAGGGTCAGCTAACTATGGCTACACCTTC	CASSPGRGSANYGYTF
TRBD1	TRBJ2-7	TRBV6-1	few	TGTGCCAGCAGTGGGACAGGGGGCCCTTCCCTGTACGAGCAGTACTTC	CASSGTGGPSLYEQYF
.	TRBJ1-1	TRBV30	many	TGTGCCTGGGACCCCATCGGCACTGAAGCTTTCTTT	CAWDPIGTEAFF
.	TRBJ2-2	TRBV12-3/TRBV12-4	many	TGTGCCAGCAGTGCCCCAGGGGGGACAACAACATTCACCGGGGAGCTGTTTTTT	CASSAPGGTTTFTGELFF
.	TRBJ1-5	TRBV20-1	.	TGCAGTGCTAGTACCGTAAATCAGCCCCAGCATTTT	CSASTVNQPQHF
.	TRBJ1-1	TRBV20-1	.	TGCAGTGCTAGGACAGGCCGGAACACTGAAGCTTTCTTT	CSARTGRNTEAFF
TRBD2	TRBJ2-3	TRBV13	few	TGTGCCAGCAGCTACGAGGGACTAGCGGGTAGCACAGATTCGCAGTATTTT	CASSYEGLAGSTDSQYF
TRBD1	TRBJ1-5	TRBV19	many	TGTGCCAGTAGTGCGCCGCCGGACAGGGTTGATCAGCCCCAGCATTTT	CASSAPPDRVDQPQHF
.	TRBJ2-5	TRBV20-1	few	TGCAGTGCTAGACCTCCGGCCCAGTACTTC	CSARPPAQYF
.	TRBJ1-1	TRBV19	many	TGTGCCAGTAGTACCTCAGCGGGATGGGGAGCTGAAGCTTTCTTT	CASSTSAGWGAEAFF
.	TRBJ1-6	TRBV28	many	TGTGCCAGCACCCCGGCCGGGGGAGGGAATTCACCCCTCCACTTT	CASTPAGGGNSPLHF
.	TRBJ2-7	TRBV29-1	.	TGCAGCGTTGGCGGGCAAGACAACTACGAGCAGTACTTC	CSVGGQDNYEQYF
TRBD2	TRBJ2-7	TRBV6-2/TRBV6-3	few	TGTGCCAGCAGTTCCCAGCGGGGGAGGTACGAGCAGTACTTC	CASSSQRGRYEQYF
.	TRBJ2-5	TRBV28	many	TGTGCCACTACCCGAGGGCAGGGGAGTATGGCCCAGTACTTC	CATTRGQGSMAQYF
TRBD2	TRBJ2-5	TRBV11-2	many	TGTGCCAGCAGCTCAGTCGCGGGAGGCCAGGAGACCCAGTACTTC	CASSSVAGGQETQYF
.	TRBJ1-2	TRBV6-2/TRBV6-3	.	TGTGCCAGCATCCCACAGATGCCGGACGTCCAAGGGGGCTACACCTTC	CASIPQMPDVQGGYTF
.	TRBJ2-2	TRBV20-1	many	TGCAGTGCTTCCAAACCCCGTGCCACCGGGGAGCTGTTTTTT	CSASKPRATGELFF
TRBD1	TRBJ2-2	TRBV7-2	many	TGTGCCAGCAGACTAGGACAGGGGACCACCGGGGAGCTGTTTTTT	CASRLGQGTTGELFF
.	TRBJ1-2	TRBV13	many	TGTGCCAGCAGGACCCTTGAAAGGGACTATGGCTACACCTTC	CASRTLERDYGYTF